Reported below is one T cell receptor (beta chain). Its antigen is unknown. This specimen belongs to a study of T cell responses to AZD1222 COVID-19 vaccine. Across the whole study: The study pooled second doses at about 4 or about 12 weeks.

The assay was immunoSEQ multiplex PCR, and TCRdb's table has in-frame clones only and misses some. The table includes roughly 150,000 clones, 75% to 90% detected once. Whole-study results and caveats: As reported, nearly half of all spike-specific TCRs target variant regions that are unmutated.

The CDR3 runs to 12 residues. CDR1 and CDR2 from the germline V gene are SGHDT and YYEEEE. The ends were cut back, 7 bases at V and 3 bases at J, with 10 bases in the middle. The material was peripheral blood, obtained on day 0 of AZD1222 vaccination. The chain is built from TRBV5-6 and TRBJ1-2; a possible D gene is TRBD1 (5 bases). The source is an adult in good health. CDR3 nucleotides: TGTGCCAGCCCCCGCAGGGACTATGGCTACACCTTC. Amino acid sequence: CASPRRDYGYTF.